Presented here are 11 T cell receptor beta chains from one specimen sequenced in a study of blood T cell repertoires in COVID-19. The assay was immunoSEQ multiplex PCR, and TCRdb's table has in-frame clones only and misses some. This table holds about 200,000 clones, more than 85% found once. The sequencing input was peripheral blood. These receptors came from a man between 60 and 75 years old with COVID-19, enrolled during active disease.

The chain employs TRBV19 and TRBJ2-2; 9 nucleotides agree with TRBD1. V lost 7 bases and J lost 8; bases outside the gene matches: 23. Germline V gives CDR1 LNHDA, CDR2 SQIVND (reference sequence). The CDR3 runs to 19 residues. Here the CDR3 DNA reads TGTGCCAGTAAGACCGGGACAGGGATTATTTTCATCGGGAGGGGGGAGCTGTTTTTT. Translation gives CASKTGTGIIFIGRGELFF.

The chain has TRBV9 and TRBJ1-1, with 11 bases matching TRBD1. Germline V CDR1 and CDR2: SGDLS, YYNGEE. Trimming removed 0 bases from V and 4 bases from J; junction bases left unmatched: 2. The CDR3 sequence is 15 residues long. This chain's CDR3 is CASSVGGQGATEAFF. The CDR3 nucleotides read TGTGCCAGCAGCGTAGGAGGACAGGGGGCCACTGAAGCTTTCTTT.

V usage is TRBV5-6 and J usage is TRBJ1-4, with D possibly matching TRBD1 (5 bases). V was cut by 4 bases and J by 10 bases, with 20 bases left in between. Germline V gene sequence: CDR1 SGHDT, CDR2 YYEEEE. The CDR3 runs to 15 residues. This CDR3 reads CASSHYTGGHGKLFF. CDR3 bases: TGTGCCAGCAGCCATTACACAGGTGGACACGGAAAACTGTTTTTT. The whole variable domain, remainder taken from reference TRBV5-6 and TRBJ1-4, is DAGVTQSPTHLIKTRGQQVTLRCSPKSGHDTVSWYQQALGQGPQFIFQYYEEEERQRGNFPDRFSGHQFPNYSSELNVNALLLGDSALYLCASSHYTGGHGKLFFGSGTQLSVL.

The J gene is TRBJ2-7, the V gene TRBV28, with a tentative D call TRBD2 (6 bases). Germline V lookup: CDR1 MDHEN, CDR2 SYDVKM. This CDR3 comprises 14 residues. V lost 3 bases, J lost 4 bases, and 13 bases lay in between. CDR3 sequence (DNA): TGTGCCAGCAGTTTTCCGACTAGGGCTTACGAGCAGTACTTC. Protein product: CASSFPTRAYEQYF.

This chain links TRBV30 with TRBJ1-6; the D is unclear. Trimming pared 2 bases from V and 7 bases from J, leaving 6 bases between. The CDR3 is 12 amino acids. CDR1 GTSNPN and CDR2 SVGIG come from the germline V gene (reference sequence). This CDR3 reads CAWSPQNSPLHF. The CDR3 coding sequence is TGTGCCTGGAGTCCCCAGAATTCACCCCTCCACTTT. The full variable domain, with the rest looked up from reference TRBV30 and TRBJ1-6, is SQTIHQWPATLVQPVGSPLSLECTVEGTSNPNLYWYRQAAGRGLQLLFYSVGIGQISSEVPQNLSASRPQDRQFILSSKKLLLSDSGFYLCAWSPQNSPLHFGNGTRLTVT.

This clone came up once. The V gene is TRBV7-2, the J gene TRBJ1-5, with 8 bases matching TRBD1. This CDR3 contains 14 residues. Germline V gene lookup returns CDR1 SGHTA and CDR2 FQGNSA. The J segment lost 5 bases and the V segment lost 5 bases, leaving 5 bases of the junction unmatched. This chain's CDR3 is CASSQGAGYQPQHF. The CDR3 bases are TGTGCCAGCAGCCAGGGGGCGGGATATCAGCCCCAGCATTTT. The full variable domain, completed using reference TRBV7-2 and TRBJ1-5, is GAGVSQSPSNKVTEKGKDVELRCDPISGHTALYWYRQSLGQGLEFLIYFQGNSAPDKSGLPSDRFSAERTGGSVSTLTIQRTQQEDSAVYLCASSQGAGYQPQHFGDGTRLSIL.

This chain joins TRBV5-1 and TRBJ1-3; 7 nucleotides match TRBD1. The CDR3 totals 14 residues. In germline, CDR1 is SGHRS, CDR2 YFSETQ. V was pared by 7 bases and J by 0 bases, with 4 bases of the junction left unmatched. The CDR3 nucleotides are TGCGCCAGCCGAAGACAGGGCTCTGGAAACACCATATATTTT. Its protein product is CASRRQGSGNTIYF.

The V call is TRBV15, the J call TRBJ2-1; TRBD2 agrees at 10 bases. V lost 2 bases and J lost 11; bases outside the gene matches: 6. The germline V gene encodes CDR1 LNHNV and CDR2 YYDKDF (reference sequence). There are 14 residues in the CDR3. The DNA of the CDR3 is TGTGCCACCAGCAGACCTTCGGGACTAGCGAAGCAGTTCTTC. Translated: CATSRPSGLAKQFF.

The rearrangement links TRBV5-4 to TRBJ1-6; weak D call: TRBD1 (5 bases). The CDR3 contains 15 residues. From germline, CDR1 is SGHNT and CDR2 YYREEE (reference sequence). Trimming removed 6 bases at V and 4 bases at J, with 14 bases between. DNA for the CDR3: TGTGCCAGCACCCCCGGGGGACGGTATAATTCACCCCTCCACTTT. Translation gives CASTPGGRYNSPLHF.

The chain couples TRBV15 to TRBJ1-4; tentative D call: TRBD1 (5 bases). The V gene's germline CDR1 is LNHNV and CDR2 YYDKDF (reference sequence). V was trimmed by 2 bases and J by 0 bases, leaving 7 bases between them. CDR3 length: 15 amino acids. The CDR3 protein is CATSRRQPTNEKLFF. CDR3 DNA: TGTGCCACCAGCAGAAGACAGCCAACTAATGAAAAACTGTTTTTT.

V usage is TRBV4-2 and J usage is TRBJ1-6, with D possibly being TRBD1 (5 bases). V was shortened by 0 bases and J by 0 bases, with 15 bases between the two germline ends. Germline values: CDR1 LGHNA, CDR2 YNFKEQ. This CDR3 spans 19 amino acids. CDR3 protein: CASSQDLTAGSSYNSPLHF. DNA of the CDR3: TGTGCCAGCAGCCAAGACCTGACAGCCGGGAGCTCCTATAATTCACCCCTCCACTTT.